A single sample gave rise to the 3 T cell receptor beta chains below, sequenced in a study of identical twins. MiXCR was run by TCRdb on the 5' RACE reads, yielding one entry per CDR3 protein. The data contain roughly 480,000 distinct CDR3 sequences, 20% to 25% of them singletons. This sample was also put to use in a study of T cells expressing NK-cell markers.

Sequenced material: CD4+ T cells sorted from blood. These receptors were obtained from a woman aged 18-35 years in good health.

The genes are TRBV29-1 and TRBJ2-3; D may be TRBD2 (6 bases). The CDR3 length is 12 residues. Trimming stripped 7 bases from V and 5 bases from J, with 13 bases between. CDR1 is SQVTM, CDR2 ANQGSEA, per germline. The CDR3 reads CSGLWRGDTQYF. In nucleotides, the CDR3 is TGCAGCGGCTTATGGCGGGGAGATACGCAGTATTTT.

The J gene is TRBJ2-7, the V gene TRBV20-1, with D uncertain. In germline, CDR1 is DFQATT, CDR2 SNEGSKA (reference sequence). Trimming shortened V by 2 bases and J by 2 bases, and 13 bases separated the two germline ends. There are 14 residues in the CDR3. The CDR3 region is CSARSPGRTYEQYF. CDR3 DNA: TGCAGTGCTAGATCTCCCGGCCGCACCTACGAGCAGTACTTC.

This clonotype was counted between two and nine times. This chain connects TRBV20-1 to TRBJ2-3; TRBD2 matches 7 bases. CDR1 and CDR2 from the germline V gene are DFQATT and SNEGSKA (reference sequence). The J segment lost 2 bases and the V segment lost 3 bases, leaving 5 bases of the junction unmatched. CDR3 length: 14 residues. CDR3 amino acids: CSASPTSPTDTQYF. The CDR3 coding sequence is TGCAGTGCTAGTCCGACTAGCCCCACAGATACGCAGTATTTT.